This T cell receptor beta chain was recorded in a study of T cells in Graves' hyperthyroidism and ophthalmopathy. A patient was excluded if there was uncontrolled infection, other autoimmune disease, pregnancy or lactation. Template material for amplifying TCR beta CDR3 regions consisted of RNA transcripts. An initial round of RT-PCR targeting the TCR CDR3 relied on the HTBI primer set. TCRdb re-analysed the multiplex PCR reads in MiXCR, keeping a single row per CDR3 protein. The table shows about 640,000 distinct CDR3 sequences, with around 21% occurring only once. Germline CDR1 DFQATT, CDR2 SNEGSKA (reference sequence). CDR3 length: 16 residues. Trimming stripped 0 bases from V and 6 bases from J, with 18 bases between. This clonotype was observed a handful of times.

The rearrangement uses TRBV20-1 and TRBJ2-1; TRBD1 might be the D (5 bases). Sequences were obtained from blood. The receptor's source is a man younger than 45 with Graves' ophthalmopathy. The CDR3 loop reads CSARDSPGQPGNEQFF. Here the CDR3 DNA reads TGCAGTGCTAGAGATTCTCCTGGACAACCGGGCAATGAGCAGTTCTTC.